The 11 T cell receptor beta chains presented below share a single source sample, sequenced in a study of blood T cell repertoires in COVID-19. The method was immunoSEQ multiplex PCR; TCRdb's version includes in-frame clones alone and lacks a portion of them. The table has roughly 73,000 clones, under 95% seen once; the top ten hold 1.5%. The sequenced sample consisted of peripheral blood. The receptor source for this set is a man in his forties or fifties with acute or convalescent COVID-19.

This rearrangement joins TRBV28 to TRBJ1-3; D gene unclear. This CDR3 has 15 residues. Between the trimmed V and J ends, which lost 4 bases and 2 bases, there was a span of 12 bases. Germline V gives CDR1 MDHEN, CDR2 SYDVKM. The CDR3 spells CASSSAGEAGNTIYF. CDR3 DNA: TGTGCCAGCAGTTCCGCCGGGGAGGCTGGAAACACCATATATTTT. Together with reference TRBV28 and TRBJ1-3, the CDR3 gives the full variable domain: DVKVTQSSRYLVKRTGEKVFLECVQDMDHENMFWYRQDPGLGLRLIYFSYDVKMKEKGDIPEGYSVSREKKERFSLILESASTNQTSMYLCASSSAGEAGNTIYFGEGSWLTVV.

In this sample, this clone turned up a few times. The chain is built from TRBV4-2 and TRBJ2-1, with 8 bases that match TRBD2. The ends lost 0 bases at V and 5 bases at J; junction bases unmatched: 6. The CDR3 is made up of 16 amino acids. Germline V lookup: CDR1 LGHNA, CDR2 YNFKEQ. For the CDR3, the DNA is TGTGCCAGCAGCCAAGAAGGAACGGGAGGGCACAATGAGCAGTTCTTC. Protein sequence: CASSQEGTGGHNEQFF.

This clone appeared a few times. This sequence joins TRBV7-2 and TRBJ2-3, with 10 nucleotides matching TRBD2. Germline V gene sequence: CDR1 SGHTA, CDR2 FQGNSA. The CDR3 covers 15 residues. V gave up 2 bases and J gave up 5 bases; unmatched junction bases: 4. The CDR3 here is CASSLQLAGQDTQYF. DNA of the CDR3: TGTGCCAGCAGCTTACAACTAGCGGGGCAAGATACGCAGTATTTT. The variable domain in full, with the rest retrieved from reference TRBV7-2 and TRBJ2-3, is GAGVSQSPSNKVTEKGKDVELRCDPISGHTALYWYRQSLGQGLEFLIYFQGNSAPDKSGLPSDRFSAERTGGSVSTLTIQRTQQEDSAVYLCASSLQLAGQDTQYFGPGTRLTVL.

The rearrangement uses TRBV6-5 and TRBJ1-2; D is unclear. CDR1 is MNHEY and CDR2 is SVGAGI in the germline V gene. The length of the CDR3 is 15 residues. V gave up 0 bases and J gave up 8 bases, with 16 bases separating them. The CDR3 here is CASSYSKVELRGYTF. The DNA of the CDR3 is TGTGCCAGCAGTTACTCGAAGGTGGAACTCAGGGGCTACACCTTC.

The chain is built from TRBV9 and TRBJ1-1, with 10 bases that match TRBD1. The CDR3 runs to 15 residues. Losses at the gene ends were 0 bases for V and 7 bases for J; bases not matched to a gene: 6. The germline CDR1 and CDR2 sequences are SGDLS and YYNGEE. CDR3 DNA sequence: TGTGCCAGCAGCGTAGTAGCGACAGGGGGCGGTGAAGCTTTCTTT. Translation: CASSVVATGGGEAFF.

V usage is TRBV11-2 and J usage is TRBJ1-4; the D is unclear. The germline gives CDR1 SGHAT, CDR2 FQNNGV. The V end lost 1 base, the J end lost 8 bases, and 11 bases lay between the germline ends. This CDR3 region has 14 residues. CDR3 DNA sequence: TGTGCCAGCAGCTTAGGACTCGAGGGCGAAAAACTGTTTTTT. Translating it yields CASSLGLEGEKLFF.

The chain is built from TRBV28 and TRBJ2-4; 7 bases agree with TRBD1. CDR1 is MDHEN and CDR2 is SYDVKM in the germline V gene. The CDR3 consists of 14 residues. Trimming took 6 bases from V and 1 from J; bases not matched to a gene: 3. As DNA, the CDR3 is TGTGCCAGCAGCCTACAGGGGGCCAAAAACATTCAGTACTTC. Translating it yields CASSLQGAKNIQYF.

The chain recombines TRBV9 with TRBJ1-1, with TRBD1 identical over 9 bases. In germline, CDR1 is SGDLS, CDR2 YYNGEE. CDR3 size: 17 residues. Germline trimming cut 2 bases from V and 2 bases from J; bases unmatched to any gene: 10. CDR3 in DNA: TGTGCCAGCAGCGTCCTCCCGGGACAGGGACCAAACACTGAAGCTTTCTTT. As protein: CASSVLPGQGPNTEAFF.

The chain combines TRBV2 with TRBJ1-5; TRBD1 might be the D (5 bases). The ends were cut back, 1 base at V and 10 bases at J, with 17 bases in the middle. Germline-derived CDR1 and CDR2 are SNHLY and FYNNEI. CDR3 length: 15 residues. The CDR3 nucleotides read TGTGCCAGCAGTGAAGTTGCCAGGGCCGAGGAACCCCAGCATTTT. Its protein product is CASSEVARAEEPQHF.

The V and J genes are TRBV6-6 and TRBJ1-5, with D unresolved. With 6 bases removed from V and 5 bases from J, the gap between germline ends came to 11 bases. The CDR3 contains 13 residues. In germline, CDR1 is MNHNY, CDR2 SVGAGI (reference sequence). The CDR3: CASRTVLDQPQHF. The DNA for the CDR3 is TGTGCCAGCAGAACGGTTTTGGATCAGCCCCAGCATTTT.

This rearrangement joins TRBV27 to TRBJ1-5, with 9 bases that match TRBD1. The CDR3 contains 14 residues. V was clipped by 5 bases and J by 5 bases; unmatched bases: 4. Germline V gene sequence: CDR1 MNHEY, CDR2 SMNVEV (reference sequence). The CDR3 region has the DNA TGTGCCAGCAGTCGGACAGGGGTTTATCAGCCCCAGCATTTT. Translated: CASSRTGVYQPQHF.